This is a list of T cell receptor beta chains from one sample in a study of blood T cell repertoires in COVID-19. The repertoire was sequenced with immunoSEQ multiplex PCR; TCRdb's copy has only in-frame clones and lacks some. The data show some 170,000 clones, with about 80% seen just once and 8% to 9.5% held by the top ten. The sequencing input was peripheral blood. These receptors all come from a woman in her sixties or seventies with acute or convalescent COVID-19. CDR3s include the opening cysteine and the closing phenylalanine or tryptophan. Each record gives: V gene, clone size, J gene, D gene, CDR3 DNA, CDR3 protein. D genes are given only for firm matches. Not all rows give a size; the values are once, few, many and, for expanded clones, a class.

V gene: TRBV18; clone size: -; J gene: TRBJ2-7; D gene: TRBD1; CDR3 DNA: TGTGCCAGCTCACCGCAACAGGGGGCGGGGGACGAGCAGTACTTC; CDR3 protein: CASSPQQGAGDEQYF
V gene: TRBV5-1; clone size: -; J gene: TRBJ2-7; D gene: -; CDR3 DNA: TGCGCCAGCCTTCAGTATCCGGGACTCCCGTCGGGTGAGCAGTACTTC; CDR3 protein: CASLQYPGLPSGEQYF
V gene: TRBV11-2; clone size: -; J gene: TRBJ2-1; D gene: -; CDR3 DNA: TGTGCCAGCAGCGGGCCGGGGGCCTACAATGAGCAGTTCTTC; CDR3 protein: CASSGPGAYNEQFF
V gene: TRBV5-4; clone size: once; J gene: TRBJ1-1; D gene: TRBD1; CDR3 DNA: TGTGCCAGCAGCCCGACAGGGCGAACTGAAGCTTTCTTT; CDR3 protein: CASSPTGRTEAFF
V gene: TRBV29-1; clone size: -; J gene: TRBJ1-2; D gene: TRBD1; CDR3 DNA: TGCAGCGCTGGACAGGGTAGCTCCTATGGCTACACCTTC; CDR3 protein: CSAGQGSSYGYTF
V gene: TRBV12-3/TRBV12-4; clone size: -; J gene: TRBJ2-5; D gene: -; CDR3 DNA: TGTGCCAGCAGCCCACAGGGTTACGAGACCCAGTACTTC; CDR3 protein: CASSPQGYETQYF
V gene: TRBV6-5; clone size: -; J gene: TRBJ2-5; D gene: TRBD2; CDR3 DNA: TGTGCCAGCAGTTGGGGACTAGCGGCAGAGACCCAGTACTTC; CDR3 protein: CASSWGLAAETQYF
V gene: TRBV5-1; clone size: -; J gene: TRBJ2-7; D gene: TRBD1; CDR3 DNA: TGCGCCAGCAGCTTACCGGGACAGGGGGAAGGGGAGCAGTACTTC; CDR3 protein: CASSLPGQGEGEQYF
V gene: TRBV28; clone size: -; J gene: TRBJ1-2; D gene: -; CDR3 DNA: TGTGCCAGCCTACAGGGCGAGCAAACCACCTTC; CDR3 protein: CASLQGEQTTF
V gene: TRBV3-1/TRBV3-2; clone size: -; J gene: TRBJ2-3; D gene: -; CDR3 DNA: TGTGCCAGCAGCCAAGATCGCGGGACTTCACACACGGATACGCAGTATTTT; CDR3 protein: CASSQDRGTSHTDTQYF
V gene: TRBV28; clone size: -; J gene: TRBJ1-5; D gene: TRBD1; CDR3 DNA: TGTGCCAGCAGTTTAGGGACAGGGAGGAACAATCAGCCCCAGCATTTT; CDR3 protein: CASSLGTGRNNQPQHF
V gene: TRBV21-1; clone size: -; J gene: TRBJ2-1; D gene: -; CDR3 DNA: TGTGCCAGCAGCAAAGTCAGGGAGCAGTTCTTC; CDR3 protein: CASSKVREQFF
V gene: TRBV7-8; clone size: -; J gene: TRBJ2-1; D gene: TRBD2; CDR3 DNA: TGTGCCAGCAGCTTAGCGCTAAGGGGACTAGCGGTAACCAATGAGCAGTTCTTC; CDR3 protein: CASSLALRGLAVTNEQFF
V gene: TRBV9; clone size: -; J gene: TRBJ2-7; D gene: -; CDR3 DNA: TGTGCCAGCAGCGTAGCCCCCGGGTTCTACGAGCAGTACTTC; CDR3 protein: CASSVAPGFYEQYF
V gene: TRBV4-3; clone size: -; J gene: TRBJ1-2; D gene: -; CDR3 DNA: TGCGCCAGCAGCCAAGAATTCGGGGTACATGGCTACACCTTC; CDR3 protein: CASSQEFGVHGYTF
V gene: TRBV6-2/TRBV6-3; clone size: few; J gene: TRBJ2-5; D gene: TRBD2; CDR3 DNA: TGTGCCAGCAGTACCGGGACTAGCGGGGGGGCTGCAGGAGAGACCCAGTACTTC; CDR3 protein: CASSTGTSGGAAGETQYF
V gene: TRBV11-3; clone size: -; J gene: TRBJ2-1; D gene: TRBD2; CDR3 DNA: TGTGCCAGCAGCTCTCGGACTAGCGGGTCCCCCCACAATGAGCAGTTCTTC; CDR3 protein: CASSSRTSGSPHNEQFF
V gene: TRBV11-2; clone size: -; J gene: TRBJ1-1; D gene: -; CDR3 DNA: TGTGCCAGCAGCTTAGAAAGGGGGAACACTGAAGCTTTCTTT; CDR3 protein: CASSLERGNTEAFF
V gene: TRBV5-5; clone size: -; J gene: TRBJ1-5; D gene: TRBD1; CDR3 DNA: TGTGCCAGCAGCCTGGGCCGGGACAGAGGACAGCCCCAGCATTTT; CDR3 protein: CASSLGRDRGQPQHF
V gene: TRBV6-5; clone size: -; J gene: TRBJ1-5; D gene: -; CDR3 DNA: TGTGCCAGCTCTCTAGGGGGGGAGGGCAATCAGCCCCAGCATTTT; CDR3 protein: CASSLGGEGNQPQHF
V gene: TRBV28; clone size: -; J gene: TRBJ1-4; D gene: -; CDR3 DNA: TGTGCCAGCCAAACAGGAAATGAAAAACTGTTTTTT; CDR3 protein: CASQTGNEKLFF
V gene: TRBV19; clone size: -; J gene: TRBJ2-2; D gene: TRBD2; CDR3 DNA: TGTGCCAGTAGTATAGATGGATATAGCGGGGTGACCGGGGAGCTGTTTTTT; CDR3 protein: CASSIDGYSGVTGELFF
V gene: TRBV7-2; clone size: -; J gene: TRBJ2-5; D gene: -; CDR3 DNA: TGTGCCAGCAGCTTAGACTGGTCCGCCGAGACCCAGTACTTC; CDR3 protein: CASSLDWSAETQYF
V gene: TRBV5-1; clone size: few; J gene: TRBJ2-7; D gene: TRBD1; CDR3 DNA: TGCGCCAGCAGCCTGGAACCGGGACAGAGCTACGAGCAGTACTTC; CDR3 protein: CASSLEPGQSYEQYF
V gene: TRBV7-8; clone size: -; J gene: TRBJ1-3; D gene: TRBD1; CDR3 DNA: TGTGCCAGCAGCCCATACCTGACAGGGGGCACTGGAAACACCATATATTTT; CDR3 protein: CASSPYLTGGTGNTIYF
V gene: TRBV11-2; clone size: -; J gene: TRBJ2-7; D gene: -; CDR3 DNA: TGTGCCAGCAGCTTAAACACCGGAGGCCTCTCCTACGAGCAGTACTTC; CDR3 protein: CASSLNTGGLSYEQYF
V gene: TRBV7-9; clone size: -; J gene: TRBJ1-2; D gene: TRBD1; CDR3 DNA: TGTGCCAGCAGCTTATCGAGGGCAGGGGGCGCCTATGGCTACACCTTC; CDR3 protein: CASSLSRAGGAYGYTF
V gene: TRBV6-5; clone size: once; J gene: TRBJ1-4; D gene: -; CDR3 DNA: TGTGCCAGCAGGTCGACAGCCGCTAATGAAAAACTGTTTTTT; CDR3 protein: CASRSTAANEKLFF
V gene: TRBV7-9; clone size: few; J gene: TRBJ2-5; D gene: -; CDR3 DNA: TGTGCCAGCAGCTACCGGGACCAAGAGACCCAGTACTTC; CDR3 protein: CASSYRDQETQYF
V gene: TRBV7-3; clone size: -; J gene: TRBJ1-1; D gene: -; CDR3 DNA: TGTGCCACTAGGGGCCCGAACACTGAAGCTTTCTTT; CDR3 protein: CATRGPNTEAFF
V gene: TRBV28; clone size: -; J gene: TRBJ1-2; D gene: TRBD1; CDR3 DNA: TGTGCCAGCAGGACGACAGGGTGGCTTGGCTACACCTTC; CDR3 protein: CASRTTGWLGYTF
V gene: TRBV7-2; clone size: -; J gene: TRBJ2-1; D gene: TRBD2; CDR3 DNA: TGTGCCAGCAGCTTAGCGTGGGGACTAGGGTACAATGAGCAGTTCTTC; CDR3 protein: CASSLAWGLGYNEQFF
V gene: TRBV6-5; clone size: -; J gene: TRBJ1-1; D gene: TRBD1; CDR3 DNA: TGTGCCAGCAGTAATCAGGGGGGCACTGAAGCTTTCTTT; CDR3 protein: CASSNQGGTEAFF
V gene: TRBV6-5; clone size: -; J gene: TRBJ2-1; D gene: -; CDR3 DNA: TGTGCCAGCAGTTACTCTGGGCAGGGGAACAATGAGCAGTTCTTC; CDR3 protein: CASSYSGQGNNEQFF
V gene: TRBV4-1; clone size: -; J gene: TRBJ1-2; D gene: TRBD1; CDR3 DNA: TGCGCCAGCAGCCAAAGACAGGGGGAGGGCTATGGCTACACCTTC; CDR3 protein: CASSQRQGEGYGYTF
V gene: TRBV5-1; clone size: -; J gene: TRBJ2-3; D gene: TRBD2; CDR3 DNA: TGCGCCAGCAGCTTGGCAGCTTTAGGCGGGGGGGCGCCAGATACGCAGTATTTT; CDR3 protein: CASSLAALGGGAPDTQYF
V gene: TRBV3-1/TRBV3-2; clone size: few; J gene: TRBJ2-1; D gene: TRBD2; CDR3 DNA: TGTGCCAGCAGCCATAGTACGGGACTAGACTACAATGAGCAGTTCTTC; CDR3 protein: CASSHSTGLDYNEQFF
V gene: TRBV24-1; clone size: -; J gene: TRBJ2-2; D gene: TRBD1; CDR3 DNA: TGTGCCACCGGACAGGGGAAGAACACCGGGGAGCTGTTTTTT; CDR3 protein: CATGQGKNTGELFF
V gene: TRBV7-2; clone size: few; J gene: TRBJ1-5; D gene: -; CDR3 DNA: TGTGCCAGCAGCTTAGAGGGGCAGGGTCAGCCCCAGCATTTT; CDR3 protein: CASSLEGQGQPQHF
V gene: TRBV15; clone size: -; J gene: TRBJ1-2; D gene: -; CDR3 DNA: TGTGCCACCAGCAGAGATAGGGGGGGCCGGGATGGCTACACCTTC; CDR3 protein: CATSRDRGGRDGYTF
V gene: TRBV7-3; clone size: -; J gene: TRBJ2-3; D gene: -; CDR3 DNA: TGTGCCAGCAGCTTACTTCGTCTCTCTAGCACAGATACGCAGTATTTT; CDR3 protein: CASSLLRLSSTDTQYF
V gene: TRBV27; clone size: -; J gene: TRBJ2-1; D gene: TRBD1; CDR3 DNA: TGTGCCAGCAGTTCACAGGGGGCGCGGGGAGGTGAGCAGTTCTTC; CDR3 protein: CASSSQGARGGEQFF
V gene: TRBV4-3; clone size: -; J gene: TRBJ1-2; D gene: -; CDR3 DNA: TGCGCCAGCAGCCAAGGTCCGACGATGGACATGATCTATGGCTACACCTTC; CDR3 protein: CASSQGPTMDMIYGYTF
V gene: TRBV6-2/TRBV6-3; clone size: -; J gene: TRBJ2-5; D gene: TRBD1; CDR3 DNA: TGTGCCAGCAGCACAGGGGGAGAGACCCAGTACTTC; CDR3 protein: CASSTGGETQYF
V gene: TRBV5-1; clone size: once; J gene: TRBJ2-1; D gene: -; CDR3 DNA: TGCGCCAGCAGCTTGGTGACAGGGAGGAATGAGCAGTTCTTC; CDR3 protein: CASSLVTGRNEQFF
V gene: TRBV24-1; clone size: -; J gene: TRBJ2-1; D gene: TRBD2; CDR3 DNA: TGTGCCACCGCCCTCACTAGCGGGCCCTACAATGAGCAGTTCTTC; CDR3 protein: CATALTSGPYNEQFF
V gene: TRBV27; clone size: -; J gene: TRBJ2-7; D gene: -; CDR3 DNA: TGTGCCAGCAGTTTTCTTAGCAGAGTGTCCTACGAGCAGTACTTC; CDR3 protein: CASSFLSRVSYEQYF
V gene: TRBV5-4; clone size: -; J gene: TRBJ2-2; D gene: TRBD2; CDR3 DNA: TGTGCCAGCAGCCCGGGACTAGCGGGGATAAACACCGGGGAGCTGTTTTTT; CDR3 protein: CASSPGLAGINTGELFF
V gene: TRBV7-2; clone size: -; J gene: TRBJ2-1; D gene: TRBD1; CDR3 DNA: TGTGCCAGCAGCAAAGACAGGGTCCGTAAGAACAATGAGCAGTTCTTC; CDR3 protein: CASSKDRVRKNNEQFF
V gene: TRBV27; clone size: few; J gene: TRBJ1-1; D gene: TRBD1; CDR3 DNA: TGTGCCAGCAGTTCCCTCAGGGGGCCCCGGACTGAAGCTTTCTTT; CDR3 protein: CASSSLRGPRTEAFF
V gene: TRBV12-3/TRBV12-4; clone size: -; J gene: TRBJ2-1; D gene: TRBD1; CDR3 DNA: TGTGCCAGCAGTACGGGACAGTACAATGAGCAGTTCTTC; CDR3 protein: CASSTGQYNEQFF